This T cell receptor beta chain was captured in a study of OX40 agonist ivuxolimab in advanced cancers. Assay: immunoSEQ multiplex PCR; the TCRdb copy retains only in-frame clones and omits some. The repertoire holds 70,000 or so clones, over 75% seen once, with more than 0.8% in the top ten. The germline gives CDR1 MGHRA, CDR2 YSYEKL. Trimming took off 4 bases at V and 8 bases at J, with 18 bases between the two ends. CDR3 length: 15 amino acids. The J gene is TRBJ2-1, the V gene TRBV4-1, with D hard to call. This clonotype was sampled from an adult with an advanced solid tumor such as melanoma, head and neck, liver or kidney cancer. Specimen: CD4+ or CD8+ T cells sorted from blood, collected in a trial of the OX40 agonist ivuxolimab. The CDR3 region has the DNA TGCGCCAGCAGCCCCGAACCAGGCTTTCGCGATGAGCAGTTCTTC. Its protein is CASSPEPGFRDEQFF.